This T cell receptor beta chain is from a study of T-cell memory formation after mild COVID-19. Study-wide context: Among the donors, TCR clusters were largely specific to each donor.

From 5'RACE with constant-segment primers came TCR alpha and TCR beta cDNA libraries that carried sample barcodes and UMIs. TCRdb passed the 5' RACE reads through MiXCR, listing each CDR3 protein once. The top ten hold 12% of the sample, which has about 620,000 distinct CDR3 sequences, about a sixth seen once. The V gene lost 4 bases and the J gene lost 8 bases, with 14 bases spanning the gap. This CDR3 is 12 amino acids long. In germline, CDR1 is GTSNPN, CDR2 SVGIG (reference sequence). Whole-study findings and limits: Later expanders leaned CD4+, whereas day 15 to 85 contracting clones were balanced CD4/CD8. Second-wave clones reaching peak frequency on day 37 lacked confirmed SARS-CoV-2 specificity.

Comment on this clonotype: The target antigen is unknown.

This receptor was identified in an adult woman who had mild COVID-19 (a few samples of this study predate the infection). Cell type and time point are not known. Sample: PBMCs or a T cell subset sorted from them (not recorded which). The chain employs TRBV30 and TRBJ1-2; D may be TRBD1 (6 bases). CDR3 in amino acids: CAWKQGINGYTF. The CDR3 region has the DNA TGTGCCTGGAAACAGGGTATCAACGGCTACACCTTC.